This T cell receptor (beta chain) was profiled in a study of blood T cell repertoires in COVID-19. Looking at the study overall: COVID-19 samples, acute and convalescent, were from the United States, Italy and Spain. PBMCs, B-cell-depleted T cells, or T cells were the source of the cDNA or gDNA that made up the material.

Two negative PCRs, clearance, or symptom resolution had been documented for recovered Cohort 3 donors. In the source study's methods: Amplification of reference gene primers provided the estimated nucleated cell counts. Produced via immunoSEQ multiplex PCR; TCRdb's table is partial and in-frame only. V, J and clone size are taken as reported in that table, and D and trimming were inferred from the DNA itself. Among some 260,000 clones listed, 85% to 90% were seen once. CDR3 length: 13 residues. Germline CDR1 is LNHDA and CDR2 is SQIVND (reference sequence). Trimming removed 4 bases at V and 12 bases at J, with 15 bases between.

This clonotype originated in a man aged 35-49 years who had recovered from COVID-19. The chain has TRBV19 and TRBJ1-4; D remains unclear. The source material was PBMCs or T cells enriched from blood (not recorded which). CDR3 sequence reads: CASSTSISNELFF. The CDR3 coding sequence is TGTGCCAGTAGTACCTCAATATCTAATGAACTGTTTTTT.